This TCR beta chain is drawn from a study of blood T cell repertoires in COVID-19. At the level of the study: There were acute and convalescent COVID-19 samples, and they came from the United States, Italy and Spain.

Sequenced by immunoSEQ multiplex PCR; TCRdb stores in-frame clones only, minus some. The repertoire includes a few hundred thousand clones, roughly 91% of them detected once, and 1% sits in the top ten. This clone was seen a handful of times. The sample holds other DNA sequences that translate to the same CDR3. The clonotype was recovered from a man aged 50-59 years with active or convalescent COVID-19. The sequencing sample was made of peripheral blood.

The CDR3 protein is CASSPSGSSYNEQFF. The CDR3 nucleotides are TGCGCCAGCAGTCCCAGCGGGAGCTCCTACAATGAGCAGTTCTTC. The chain is built from TRBV5-1 and TRBJ2-1; 8 positions match TRBD2. The CDR3 loop spans 15 amino acids. J lost 0 bases, V lost 5 bases, and 4 bases had no gene match. Germline V lookup: CDR1 SGHRS, CDR2 YFSETQ.